Each of the 6 T cell receptor beta chains below was sequenced from the same sample in a study of cytomegalovirus exposure and HLA in healthy donors. TCRdb's table, derived via immunoSEQ multiplex PCR, lists solely in-frame clones and lacks some. The sample contains about 360,000 clones, roughly 85% of which appear only once. Sequenced sample: PBMCs. Receptor source: a young woman in good health and CMV-seronegative.

The chain uses TRBV12-5 and TRBJ2-2, with D possibly being TRBD1 (5 bases). The ends were cut back, 3 bases at V and 5 bases at J, with 7 bases in the middle. The CDR3 contains 13 residues. Germline-derived CDR1 and CDR2 are LGHNT and FRNRAP. The CDR3 DNA follows: TGTGCTAGTGGTTTTAAGGGGACCGGGGAGCTGTTTTTT. This translates into CASGFKGTGELFF.

The chain joins TRBV6-1 to TRBJ1-4, with D possibly TRBD1 on 6 matching bases. The germline V gene encodes CDR1 MNHNS and CDR2 SASEGT. The CDR3 is 15 amino acids. Trimming took off 9 bases at V and 8 bases at J, with 22 bases between the two ends. CDR3 in amino acids: CASYAWGGHNEKLFF. As DNA, the CDR3 is TGTGCCAGTTATGCCTGGGGGGGCCATAACGAAAAACTGTTTTTT.

This chain links TRBV10-1 with TRBJ2-7, with 8 bases fitting TRBD2. V gave up 2 bases and J gave up 4 bases; unmatched junction bases: 7. CDR3 length: 15 residues. CDR1 and CDR2 from the germline V gene are WNHNN and SYGVQD (reference sequence). The CDR3 region has the DNA TGCGCCAGCAGTGAGATGGTAGCGGGACCTTACGAGCAGTACTTC. This codes for CASSEMVAGPYEQYF.

The chain combines TRBV18 with TRBJ1-2, with 9 nucleotides matching TRBD1. The CDR3 length is 15 residues. V dropped 0 bases and J dropped 5; count of bases not matched to a gene: 4. The germline CDR1 and CDR2 sequences are KGHSH and LQKENI. This chain's CDR3 is CASSPPVGQGYGYTF. In nucleotides, the CDR3 is TGTGCCAGCTCACCACCGGTTGGACAGGGGTATGGCTACACCTTC.

The V and J genes are TRBV4-2 and TRBJ2-1; D is perhaps TRBD2 (6 bases). The V end was cut by 3 bases, the J end by 0 bases, with 15 bases between. CDR1 LGHNA and CDR2 YNFKEQ come from the germline V gene. The CDR3 is made up of 17 amino acids. The CDR3 spells CASSQESGTYSYNEQFF. DNA of the CDR3: TGTGCCAGCAGCCAGGAGTCCGGGACTTACTCCTACAATGAGCAGTTCTTC.

V usage is TRBV27 and J usage is TRBJ2-3; D unresolved. The CDR3 is 11 residues long. Trimming took 7 bases from V and 6 from J, leaving 8 bases between them. Germline lookup yields CDR1 MNHEY and CDR2 SMNVEV (reference sequence). CDR3 coding DNA: TGTGCCAGCACGGGTATGGATACGCAGTATTTT. The encoded protein is CASTGMDTQYF.